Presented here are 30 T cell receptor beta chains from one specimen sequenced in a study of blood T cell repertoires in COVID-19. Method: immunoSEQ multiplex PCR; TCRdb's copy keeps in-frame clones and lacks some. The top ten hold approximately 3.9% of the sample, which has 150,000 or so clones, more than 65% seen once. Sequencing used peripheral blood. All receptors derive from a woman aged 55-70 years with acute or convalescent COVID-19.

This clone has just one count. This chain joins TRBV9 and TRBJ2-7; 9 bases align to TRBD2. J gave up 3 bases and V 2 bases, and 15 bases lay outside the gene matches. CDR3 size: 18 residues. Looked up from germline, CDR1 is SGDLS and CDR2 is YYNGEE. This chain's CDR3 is CASSVCQRREGFVYEQYF. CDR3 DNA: TGTGCCAGCAGCGTCTGCCAACGGCGGGAGGGTTTCGTCTACGAGCAGTACTTC.

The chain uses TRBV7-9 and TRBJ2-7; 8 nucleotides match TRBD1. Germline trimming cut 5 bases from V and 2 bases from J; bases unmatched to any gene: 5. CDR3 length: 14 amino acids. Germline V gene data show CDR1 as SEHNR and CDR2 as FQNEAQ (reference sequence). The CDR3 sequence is CASSVPGQAYEQYF. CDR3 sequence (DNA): TGTGCCAGCAGCGTTCCGGGACAGGCCTACGAGCAGTACTTC.

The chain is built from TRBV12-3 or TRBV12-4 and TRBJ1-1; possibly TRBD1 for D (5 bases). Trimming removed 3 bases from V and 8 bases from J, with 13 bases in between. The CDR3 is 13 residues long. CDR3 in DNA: TGTGCCAGCAGTTTTACCCCAGGGCGGGAAGCTTTCTTT. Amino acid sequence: CASSFTPGREAFF.

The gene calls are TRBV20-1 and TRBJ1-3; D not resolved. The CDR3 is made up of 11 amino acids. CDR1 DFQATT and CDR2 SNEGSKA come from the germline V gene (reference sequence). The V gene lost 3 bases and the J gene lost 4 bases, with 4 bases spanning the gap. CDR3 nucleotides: TGCAGTGCTAGTTTAGGAAACACCATATATTTT. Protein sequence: CSASLGNTIYF.

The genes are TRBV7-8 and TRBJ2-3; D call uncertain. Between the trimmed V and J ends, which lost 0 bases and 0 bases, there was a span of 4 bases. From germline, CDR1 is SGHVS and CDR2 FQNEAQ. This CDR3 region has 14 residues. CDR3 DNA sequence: TGTGCCAGCAGCTTAGCCTACAGCACAGATACGCAGTATTTT. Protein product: CASSLAYSTDTQYF.

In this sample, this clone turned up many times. CDR3 protein: CAWSAMTSGRARINNEQFF. The CDR3 DNA sequence: TGTGCCTGGAGTGCAATGACTAGCGGGAGGGCGCGGATTAACAATGAGCAGTTCTTC. The V call is TRBV30, the J call TRBJ2-1; 14 positions agree with TRBD2. With 1 base clipped from V and 5 bases from J, the junction kept 13 bases outside the gene matches. Germline CDR1 reads GTSNPN; CDR2 reads SVGIG (reference sequence). The CDR3 covers 19 residues.

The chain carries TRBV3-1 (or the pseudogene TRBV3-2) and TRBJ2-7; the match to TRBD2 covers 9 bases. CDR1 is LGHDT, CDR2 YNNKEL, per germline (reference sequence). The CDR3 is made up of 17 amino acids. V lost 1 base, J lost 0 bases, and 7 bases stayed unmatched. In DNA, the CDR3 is TGTGCCAGCAGCCAAGTTGTTGCTAGCGGGACCTCCTACGAGCAGTACTTC. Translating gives CASSQVVASGTSYEQYF.

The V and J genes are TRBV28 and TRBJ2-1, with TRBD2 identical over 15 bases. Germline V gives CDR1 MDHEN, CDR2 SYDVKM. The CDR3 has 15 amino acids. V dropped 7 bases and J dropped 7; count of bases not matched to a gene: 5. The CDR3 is CASKPGTSGRNEQFF. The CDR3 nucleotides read TGTGCCAGCAAGCCAGGGACTAGCGGGAGGAATGAGCAGTTCTTC. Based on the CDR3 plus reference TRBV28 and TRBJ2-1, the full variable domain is DVKVTQSSRYLVKRTGEKVFLECVQDMDHENMFWYRQDPGLGLRLIYFSYDVKMKEKGDIPEGYSVSREKKERFSLILESASTNQTSMYLCASKPGTSGRNEQFFGPGTRLTVL.

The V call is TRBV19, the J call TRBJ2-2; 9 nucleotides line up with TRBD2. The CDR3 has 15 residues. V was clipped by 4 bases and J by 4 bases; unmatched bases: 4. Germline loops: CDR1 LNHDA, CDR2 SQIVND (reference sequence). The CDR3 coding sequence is TGTGCCAGTAGTAAGGGACTAGCCTCCACCGGGGAGCTGTTTTTT. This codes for CASSKGLASTGELFF.

CDR3 bases: TGTGCCAGCAGTTTGGATGGGAGGGCCAGGGGCACCGGGGAGCTGTTTTTT. Amino acid sequence: CASSLDGRARGTGELFF. The chain carries TRBV27 and TRBJ2-2; maybe TRBD2 (7 bases). The CDR3 extends over 17 amino acids. Germline V lookup: CDR1 MNHEY, CDR2 SMNVEV (reference sequence). Trimming removed 3 bases from V and 4 bases from J, with 18 bases in between.

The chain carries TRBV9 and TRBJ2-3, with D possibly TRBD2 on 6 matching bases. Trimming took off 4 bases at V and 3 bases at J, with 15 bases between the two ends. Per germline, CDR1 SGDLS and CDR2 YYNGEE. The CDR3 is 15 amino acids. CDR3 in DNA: TGTGCCAGCAGCATCAGCCTCGGGGGAACAGATACGCAGTATTTT. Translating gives CASSISLGGTDTQYF.

The CDR3: CASSLGGGLAANTGELFF. DNA of the CDR3: TGTGCCAGCAGCTTAGGGGGCGGACTAGCGGCGAACACCGGGGAGCTGTTTTTT. The chain has TRBV7-6 and TRBJ2-2; the match to TRBD2 covers 10 bases. CDR3 length: 18 amino acids. CDR1 and CDR2 (germline): SGHVS, FNYEAQ. Trimming at V came to 1 base and at J to 0 bases, leaving 5 bases not matched to a gene. Full variable domain (outside the CDR3, taken from reference TRBV7-6 and TRBJ2-2): GAGVSQSPRYKVTKRGQDVALRCDPISGHVSLYWYRQALGQGPEFLTYFNYEAQQDKSGLPNDRFSAERPEGSISTLTIQRTEQRDSAMYRCASSLGGGLAANTGELFFGEGSRLTVL.

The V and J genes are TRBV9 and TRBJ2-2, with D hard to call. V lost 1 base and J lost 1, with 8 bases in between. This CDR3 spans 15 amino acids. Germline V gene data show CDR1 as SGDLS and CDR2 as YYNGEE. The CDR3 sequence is CASSVSVVNTGELFF. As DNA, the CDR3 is TGTGCCAGCAGCGTATCGGTAGTGAACACCGGGGAGCTGTTTTTT.

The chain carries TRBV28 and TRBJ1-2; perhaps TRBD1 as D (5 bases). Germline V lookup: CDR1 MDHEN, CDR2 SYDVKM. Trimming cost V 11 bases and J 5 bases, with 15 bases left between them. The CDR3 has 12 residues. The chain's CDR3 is CAGSGGAYGYTF. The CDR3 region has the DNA TGTGCCGGGTCTGGCGGGGCATATGGCTACACCTTC.

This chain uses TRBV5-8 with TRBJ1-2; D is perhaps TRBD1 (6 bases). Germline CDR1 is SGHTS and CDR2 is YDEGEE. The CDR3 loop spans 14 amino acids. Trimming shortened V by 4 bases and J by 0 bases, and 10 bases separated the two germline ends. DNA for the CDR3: TGTGCCAGCAGCCTACAGGGAGCTAACTATGGCTACACCTTC. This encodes CASSLQGANYGYTF.

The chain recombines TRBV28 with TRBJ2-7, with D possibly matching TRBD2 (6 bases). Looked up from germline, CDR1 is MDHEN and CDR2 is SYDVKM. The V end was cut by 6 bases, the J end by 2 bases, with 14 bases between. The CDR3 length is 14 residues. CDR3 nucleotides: TGTGCCAGCAGCGTCGGGACTCAAACCTACGAGCAGTACTTC. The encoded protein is CASSVGTQTYEQYF.

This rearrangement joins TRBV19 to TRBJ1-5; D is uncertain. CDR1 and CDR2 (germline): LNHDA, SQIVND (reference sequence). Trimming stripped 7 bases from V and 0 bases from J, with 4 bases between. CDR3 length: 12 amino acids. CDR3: CASTYSNQPQHF. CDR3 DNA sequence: TGTGCCAGTACGTATAGCAATCAGCCCCAGCATTTT.

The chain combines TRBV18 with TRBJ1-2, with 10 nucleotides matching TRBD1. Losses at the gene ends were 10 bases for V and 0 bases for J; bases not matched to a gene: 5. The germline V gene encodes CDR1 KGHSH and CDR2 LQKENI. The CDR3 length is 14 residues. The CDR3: CATSGTGANYGYTF. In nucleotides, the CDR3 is TGTGCCACCTCCGGGACAGGGGCTAACTATGGCTACACCTTC.

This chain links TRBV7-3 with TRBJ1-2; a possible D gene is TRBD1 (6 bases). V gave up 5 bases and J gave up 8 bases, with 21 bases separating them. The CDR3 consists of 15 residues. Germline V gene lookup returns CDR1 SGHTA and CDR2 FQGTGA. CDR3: CASSPPGTSKHGYTF. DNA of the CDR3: TGTGCCAGCAGCCCCCCAGGGACATCGAAGCACGGCTACACCTTC.

The CDR3 DNA reads TGCGCCAGCAGCCCCTCGACGGAGGTAGTGACAGATACGCAGTATTTT. Translating it yields CASSPSTEVVTDTQYF. J is TRBJ2-3 and V is TRBV23-1, with D perhaps matching TRBD2 (5 bases). TRBV23-1 is placed among ORFs of uncertain function. The CDR3 is 16 amino acids. Trimming pared 6 bases from V and 3 bases from J, leaving 19 bases between.

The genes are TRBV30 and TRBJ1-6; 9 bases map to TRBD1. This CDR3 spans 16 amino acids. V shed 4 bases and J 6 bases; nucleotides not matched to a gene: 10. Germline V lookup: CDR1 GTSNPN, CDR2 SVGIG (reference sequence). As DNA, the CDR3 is TGTGCCTGGACTCTCTCGGGGGGACAGGGTAATTCACCCCTCCACTTT. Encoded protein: CAWTLSGGQGNSPLHF.

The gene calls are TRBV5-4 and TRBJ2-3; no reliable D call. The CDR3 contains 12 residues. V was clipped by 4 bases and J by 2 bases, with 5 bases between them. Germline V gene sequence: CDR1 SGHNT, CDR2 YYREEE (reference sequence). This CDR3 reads CASSTFTDTQYF. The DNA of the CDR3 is TGTGCCAGCAGCACTTTCACAGATACGCAGTATTTT.

CDR3 bases: TGCGCCAGCAGCGGAGAGGGTCTTGACGAGCAGTACTTC. Protein product: CASSGEGLDEQYF. The chain has TRBV4-1 and TRBJ2-7, with a tentative D call TRBD2 (5 bases). The V end lost 5 bases, the J end lost 5 bases, and 13 bases lay between the germline ends. CDR1 and CDR2 from the germline V gene are MGHRA and YSYEKL. The CDR3 sequence is 13 residues long.

The CDR3 region is CASSTQEYYEQYF. The CDR3 DNA reads TGTGCCAGCAGCACACAGGAATACTACGAGCAGTACTTC. V and J are TRBV7-9 and TRBJ2-7, with a possible D match to TRBD1 (5 bases). V lost 5 bases and J lost 3, with 11 bases in between. The germline V gene encodes CDR1 SEHNR and CDR2 FQNEAQ (reference sequence). This CDR3 region has 13 residues.

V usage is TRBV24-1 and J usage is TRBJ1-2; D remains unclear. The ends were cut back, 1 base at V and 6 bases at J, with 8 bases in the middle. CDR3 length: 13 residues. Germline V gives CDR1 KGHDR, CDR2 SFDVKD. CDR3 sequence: CATSDFSGNGYTF. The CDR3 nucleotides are TGTGCCACCAGTGATTTCTCGGGTAATGGCTACACCTTC.

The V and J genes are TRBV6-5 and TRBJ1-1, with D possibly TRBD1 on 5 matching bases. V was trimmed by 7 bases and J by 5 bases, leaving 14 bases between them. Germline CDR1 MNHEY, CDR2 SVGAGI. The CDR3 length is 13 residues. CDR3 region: CASKDGGGTEAFF. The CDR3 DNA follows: TGTGCCAGCAAGGACGGGGGGGGGACTGAAGCTTTCTTT.

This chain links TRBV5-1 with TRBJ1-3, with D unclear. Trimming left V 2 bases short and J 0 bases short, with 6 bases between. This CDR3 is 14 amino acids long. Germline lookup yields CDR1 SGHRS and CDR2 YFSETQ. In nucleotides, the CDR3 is TGCGCCAGCAGCTTTGGCAGCTCTGGAAACACCATATATTTT. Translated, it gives CASSFGSSGNTIYF.

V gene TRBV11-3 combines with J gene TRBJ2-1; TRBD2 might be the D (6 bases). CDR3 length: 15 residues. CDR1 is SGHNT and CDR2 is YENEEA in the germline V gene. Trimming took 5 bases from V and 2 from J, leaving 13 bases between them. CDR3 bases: TGTGCCAGCAGCGGGGACTTAAAGACCTACAATGAGCAGTTCTTC. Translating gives CASSGDLKTYNEQFF.

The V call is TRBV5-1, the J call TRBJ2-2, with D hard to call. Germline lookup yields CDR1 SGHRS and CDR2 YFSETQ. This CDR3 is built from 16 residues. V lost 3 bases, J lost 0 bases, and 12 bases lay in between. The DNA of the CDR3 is TGCGCCAGCAGCTCCCGCCGCGCGGCGAACACCGGGGAGCTGTTTTTT. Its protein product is CASSSRRAANTGELFF.

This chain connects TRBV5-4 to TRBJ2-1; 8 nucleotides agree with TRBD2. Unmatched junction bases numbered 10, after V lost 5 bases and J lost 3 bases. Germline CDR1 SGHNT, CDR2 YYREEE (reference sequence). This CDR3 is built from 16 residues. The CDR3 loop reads CASSSAGTRVYNEQFF. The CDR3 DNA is TGTGCCAGCAGTTCAGCCGGGACTAGGGTCTACAATGAGCAGTTCTTC.